This TCR beta chain comes out of a study of blood T cell repertoires in COVID-19. Study-level background: The United States, Italy and Spain provided the acute and convalescent COVID-19 samples. Sources were T cells, B-cell-depleted T cells, or PBMCs; the material itself was cDNA or gDNA.

CDR1 is GTSNPN and CDR2 is SVGIG in the germline V gene (reference sequence). The V end was cut by 5 bases, the J end by 8 bases, with 21 bases between. The CDR3 has 14 amino acids. Under the authors' procedure: Estimated nucleated cell counts came from reference gene primer amplification. Clones were read by immunoSEQ multiplex PCR, and TCRdb kept only the in-frame ones, dropping some. Clone size and V and J calls were adopted from that table, with D and trimming inferred from the DNA. This table has roughly 110,000 clones, 88% appearing once. The sample consisted of peripheral blood. The chain joins TRBV30 to TRBJ1-2; D might be TRBD1 (6 bases). The clonotype was recovered from a man aged 50 to 59 with active or convalescent COVID-19. CDR3 sequence: CAWLQGHPGRGYTF. DNA for the CDR3: TGTGCCTGGCTGCAGGGACACCCGGGTCGGGGCTACACCTTC. Full variable domain (rest looked up from reference TRBV30 and TRBJ1-2): SQTIHQWPATLVQPVGSPLSLECTVEGTSNPNLYWYRQAAGRGLQLLFYSVGIGQISSEVPQNLSASRPQDRQFILSSKKLLLSDSGFYLCAWLQGHPGRGYTFGSGTRLTVV.